The sequence of this T cell receptor beta chain was determined in a study of blood T cell repertoires in COVID-19. Trimming took 8 bases from V and 5 from J; bases not matched to a gene: 11. From germline, CDR1 is MNHEY and CDR2 SVGAGI. This CDR3 has 15 amino acids. In the study's own analysis: Amplification with reference gene primers provided the estimates of nucleated cell counts. Repertoires were generated with immunoSEQ multiplex PCR, while TCRdb's copy carries only in-frame clones and drops some. Clone size and V and J calls were adopted from that table, with D and trimming inferred from the DNA. The sample contains hundreds of thousands of clones, less than 85% of which appear only once.

The sequence derives from a woman older than 75 with acute or convalescent COVID-19. The V and J genes are TRBV6-5 and TRBJ1-1, with 10 bases identical to TRBD1. Sequencing was carried out using peripheral blood. CDR3 DNA: TGTGCCAGCTCCGAGACAGGGGGCTGGGAGACTGAAGCTTTCTTT. This translates into CASSETGGWETEAFF.